The clone carrying this T cell receptor (beta chain) was recorded only once. Distinct nucleotide sequences in the sample also encode this CDR3. In Seattle, patients joined the study during active infection and were tracked longitudinally. Study processing details: Reference gene primer amplification gave nucleated cell count estimates. TCRdb's copy holds only in-frame clones and misses some; the assay was immunoSEQ multiplex PCR. The DNA gave D and trimming, while V, J and clone size come from that table. The sample has approximately 200,000 clones, about 95% seen once. The entry originates in a study of blood T cell repertoires in COVID-19. As for the study in general: The United States, Italy and Spain provided the acute and convalescent COVID-19 samples. PBMCs, B-cell-depleted T cells, or T cells provided the cDNA or gDNA that made up the material.

The CDR3 loop spans 16 amino acids. V lost 3 bases, J lost 0 bases, and 12 bases lay in between. The germline V gene encodes CDR1 SSHAT and CDR2 FNYEAQ (reference sequence). The sequence was collected from a man in his thirties or forties with COVID-19, enrolled during active disease. The chain joins TRBV7-7 to TRBJ2-1; TRBD2 might be the D (6 bases). Material for sequencing was peripheral blood. The CDR3 loop is CASSFSGGSSYNEQFF. The CDR3 nucleotides are TGTGCCAGCAGCTTTAGCGGTGGTAGCTCCTACAATGAGCAGTTCTTC.